Detailed here is one TCR beta chain. The antigen is not known. The protocol was immunoSEQ multiplex PCR, while the TCRdb copy is restricted to in-frame clones and leaves out a portion. The sample has 650,000 to 800,000 clones; just over 90% are singletons. Only CD45RO-negative cells positively selected for CCR7 counted as naive CD8 cells, so terminally differentiated effector memory CD45RA+ cells were excluded. Donors were healthy HIV-negative adults without recently reported acute infections or vaccinations. The source of the sample is a study of shared clonotypes between healthy human individuals. Study details: Plates per donor: three CD4 naive, three CD4 memory, two CD8 naive, one CD8 memory. Study-wide results and caveats: Sharing across several donors was seen in 4% to 6.5% of naive CD4 clonotypes. Compared with memory subsets, naive subsets generally had larger estimated richness.

Trimming cost V 2 bases and J 0 bases, with 18 bases left between them. From germline, CDR1 is SGHRS and CDR2 YFSETQ. The CDR3 is 19 residues long. J is TRBJ2-6 and V is TRBV5-1; possible D gene TRBD2, 5 bases. This sequence originates from a young man in good health. Sequencing was done on a sample of naive CD8+ T cells sorted from blood. In nucleotides, the CDR3 is TGCGCCAGCAGCTTTAGCGCTCCGGAGTTGTACTCTGGGGCCAACGTCCTGACTTTC. Its translation is CASSFSAPELYSGANVLTF.